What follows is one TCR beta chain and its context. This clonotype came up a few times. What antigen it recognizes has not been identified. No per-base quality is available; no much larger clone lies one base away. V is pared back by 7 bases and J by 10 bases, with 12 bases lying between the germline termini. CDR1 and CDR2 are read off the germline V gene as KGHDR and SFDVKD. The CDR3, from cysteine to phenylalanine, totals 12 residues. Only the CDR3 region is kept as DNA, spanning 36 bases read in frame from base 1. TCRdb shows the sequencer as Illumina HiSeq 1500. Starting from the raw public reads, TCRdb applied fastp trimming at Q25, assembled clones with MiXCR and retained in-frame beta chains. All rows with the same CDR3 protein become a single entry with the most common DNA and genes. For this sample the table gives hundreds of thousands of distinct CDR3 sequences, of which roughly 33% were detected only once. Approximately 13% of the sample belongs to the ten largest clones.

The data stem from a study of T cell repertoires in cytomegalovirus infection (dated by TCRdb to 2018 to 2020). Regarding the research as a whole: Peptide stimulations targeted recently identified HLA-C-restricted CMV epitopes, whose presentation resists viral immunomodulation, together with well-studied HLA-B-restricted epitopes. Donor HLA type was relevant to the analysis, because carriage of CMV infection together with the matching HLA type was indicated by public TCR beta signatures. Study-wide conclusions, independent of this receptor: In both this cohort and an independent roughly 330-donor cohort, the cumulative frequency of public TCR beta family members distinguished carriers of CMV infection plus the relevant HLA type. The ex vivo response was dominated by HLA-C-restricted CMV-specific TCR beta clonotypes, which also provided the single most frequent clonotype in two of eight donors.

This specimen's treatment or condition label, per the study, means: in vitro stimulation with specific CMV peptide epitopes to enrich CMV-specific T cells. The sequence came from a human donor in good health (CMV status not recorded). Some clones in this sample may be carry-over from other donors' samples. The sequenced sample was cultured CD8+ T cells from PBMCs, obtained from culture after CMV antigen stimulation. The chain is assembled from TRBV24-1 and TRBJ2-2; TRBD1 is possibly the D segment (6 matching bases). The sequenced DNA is TGTGCCACCAGCCCCAGGGGAGCGGAGCTGTTTTTT. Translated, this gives CATSPRGAELFF.